What follows is one T cell receptor beta chain and its context. What it binds is unknown. The CDR3 consists of 11 residues. CDR1 and CDR2 from the germline V gene are MNHEY and SMNVEV (reference sequence). With 6 bases removed from V and 3 bases from J, the gap between germline ends came to 6 bases. Treatment described: around 19 received Ad26.COV2.S at low or high dose, single or two shots; about 5 received placebo; per-sample allocation not given. Material that was analyzed had been drawn on day 63 after the first vaccine or placebo injection. This specimen belongs to a study of Ad26.COV2.S vaccination and SARS-CoV-2 variants. Study findings and constraints: Vaccine recipients posted higher spike-specific TCR breadth than their placebo counterparts.

Sequencing used immunoSEQ multiplex PCR; TCRdb keeps in-frame clones, though not all of them. The sample lists 500,000 or so clones, around nine tenths seen once, with roughly 13% in the top ten. The sequence was obtained from a person aged 18-60 years who received the Ad26.COV2.S COVID-19 vaccine or a placebo. The V call is TRBV27, the J call TRBJ2-7, with D unclear. This sample comprised peripheral blood, obtained in a trial of Ad26.COV2.S vaccine versus placebo. The CDR3 DNA reads as TGTGCCAGCAGGAATAACTACGAGCAGTACTTC. Its protein product is CASRNNYEQYF.